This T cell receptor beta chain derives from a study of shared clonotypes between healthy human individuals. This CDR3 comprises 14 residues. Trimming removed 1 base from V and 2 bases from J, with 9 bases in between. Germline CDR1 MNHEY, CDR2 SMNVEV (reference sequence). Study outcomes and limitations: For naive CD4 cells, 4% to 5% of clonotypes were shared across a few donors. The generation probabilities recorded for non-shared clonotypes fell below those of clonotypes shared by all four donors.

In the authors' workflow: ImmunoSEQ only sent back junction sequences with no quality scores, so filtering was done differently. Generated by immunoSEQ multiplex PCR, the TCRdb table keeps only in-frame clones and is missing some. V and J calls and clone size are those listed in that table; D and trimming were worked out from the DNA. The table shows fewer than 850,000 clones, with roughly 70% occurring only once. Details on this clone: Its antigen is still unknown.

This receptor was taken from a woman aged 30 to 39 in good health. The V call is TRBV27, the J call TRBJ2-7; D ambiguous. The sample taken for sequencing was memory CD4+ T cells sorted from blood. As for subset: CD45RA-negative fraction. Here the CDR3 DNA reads TGTGCCAGCAGTTTATTAGGGCAGACCTACGAGCAGTACTTC. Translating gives CASSLLGQTYEQYF.